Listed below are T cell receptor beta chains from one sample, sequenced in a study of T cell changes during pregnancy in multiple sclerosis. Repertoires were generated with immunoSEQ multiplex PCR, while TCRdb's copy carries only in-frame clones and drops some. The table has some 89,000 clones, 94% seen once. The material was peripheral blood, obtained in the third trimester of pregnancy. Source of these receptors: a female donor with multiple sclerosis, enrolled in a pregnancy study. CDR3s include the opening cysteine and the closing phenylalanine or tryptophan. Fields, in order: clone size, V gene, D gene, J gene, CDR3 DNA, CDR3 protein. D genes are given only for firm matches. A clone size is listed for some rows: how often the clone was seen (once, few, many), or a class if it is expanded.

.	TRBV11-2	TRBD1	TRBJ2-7	TGTGCCAGCAGCCTCCAGACAGGGCTGATTTACGAGCAGTACTTC	CASSLQTGLIYEQYF
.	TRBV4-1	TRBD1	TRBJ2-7	TGCGCCAGCAGTCCCGGGACAGGGATGTACGAGCAGTACTTC	CASSPGTGMYEQYF
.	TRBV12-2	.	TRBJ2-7	TGTGCAAGTCGCTTAGGTCAGCGGGACGGTCCATCCTACGAGCAGTACTTC	CASRLGQRDGPSYEQYF
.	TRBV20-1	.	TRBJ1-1	TGCAGTGCTAGACAGGGCCCTGAAGCTTTCTTT	CSARQGPEAFF
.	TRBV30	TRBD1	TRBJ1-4	TGTGCCTGGAGCGGACTGACAGGGGGCGATGAAAAACTGTTTTTT	CAWSGLTGGDEKLFF
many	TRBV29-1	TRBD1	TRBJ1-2	TGCAGCGCGGACAGGGGAAACGGCTACACCTTC	CSADRGNGYTF
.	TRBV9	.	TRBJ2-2	TGTGCCAGCAGCCGTTGGGAAATAGGGGCAGGCACCGGGGAGCTGTTTTTT	CASSRWEIGAGTGELFF
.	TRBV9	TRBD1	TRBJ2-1	TGTGCCAGCAGCGAGGGGACAGCCTCCTACAATGAGCAGTTCTTC	CASSEGTASYNEQFF
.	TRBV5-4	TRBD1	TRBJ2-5	TGTGCCAGCAGCCGAAAAACCAGTCGAACAGGGGGCGAAGAGACCCAGTACTTC	CASSRKTSRTGGEETQYF
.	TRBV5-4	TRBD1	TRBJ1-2	TGTGCCAGCAGCTTGGGCACAGGGGGCAACTATGGCTACACCTTC	CASSLGTGGNYGYTF
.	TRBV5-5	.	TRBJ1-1	TGTGCCAGCAGCTTGGGATGGGGGCCTGGCACTGAAGCTTTCTTT	CASSLGWGPGTEAFF
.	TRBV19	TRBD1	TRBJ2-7	TGTGCCAGTAGTGCTTCCGGGACAGGGTACAGCGAGCAGTACTTC	CASSASGTGYSEQYF
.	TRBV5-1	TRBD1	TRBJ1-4	TGCGCCAGCGGCAGGACAGGGAGCTGGGATGAAAAACTGTTTTTT	CASGRTGSWDEKLFF
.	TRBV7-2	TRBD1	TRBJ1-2	TGTGCCAGCAGCTTAACTAGCACAGGGGGTGTCTATGGCTACACCTTC	CASSLTSTGGVYGYTF
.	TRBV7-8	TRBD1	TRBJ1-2	TGTGCCAGCAGCTTAGGGGGACAGTCTTATGGCTACACCTTC	CASSLGGQSYGYTF
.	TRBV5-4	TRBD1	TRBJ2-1	TGTGCCAGCAGCCTGGGACAGGGTAATGAGCAGTTCTTC	CASSLGQGNEQFF
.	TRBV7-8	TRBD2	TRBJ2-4	TGTGCCAGCAGCTCGGGGGGTGGCATTCAGTACTTC	CASSSGGGIQYF
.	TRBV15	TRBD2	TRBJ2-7	TGTGCCACCAGCGGTCTCGGGGGGTACGAGCAGTACTTC	CATSGLGGYEQYF
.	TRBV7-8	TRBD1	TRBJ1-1	TGTGCCAGCAGACCCGGGACAGGGGGCACGGGCACTGAAGCTTTCTTT	CASRPGTGGTGTEAFF
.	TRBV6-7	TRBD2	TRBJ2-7	TGTGCCCGACGGACTAGTGCGTTTTTCTACGAGCAGTACTTC	CARRTSAFFYEQYF